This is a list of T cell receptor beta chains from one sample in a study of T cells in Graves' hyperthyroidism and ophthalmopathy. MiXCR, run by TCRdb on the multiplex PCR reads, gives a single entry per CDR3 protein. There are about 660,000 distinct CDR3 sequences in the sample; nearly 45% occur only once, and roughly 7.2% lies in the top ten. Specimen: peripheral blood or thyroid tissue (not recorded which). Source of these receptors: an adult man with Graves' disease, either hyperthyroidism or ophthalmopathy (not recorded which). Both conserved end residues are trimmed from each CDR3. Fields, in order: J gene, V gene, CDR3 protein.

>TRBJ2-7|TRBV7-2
ASSQWTGVYGQY
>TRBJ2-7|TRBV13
ASSLSLAGPYEQY
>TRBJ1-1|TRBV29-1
SVEGGEVTEAF
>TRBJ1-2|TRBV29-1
SAMTGGFGYT
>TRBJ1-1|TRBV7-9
ASSQGGGTNTEAF
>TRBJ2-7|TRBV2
ASRRQGNSYEQY
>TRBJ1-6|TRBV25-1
ANSDLRQGTRSSPLH
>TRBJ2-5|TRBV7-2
ASGEDRSGRTETQY
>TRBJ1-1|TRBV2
ASSETGGLGTEAF
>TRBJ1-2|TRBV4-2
ASSPWTGYGYT
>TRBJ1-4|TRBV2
ASSKTEGDEKLF
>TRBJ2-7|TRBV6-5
ASSYSGGVYEQY
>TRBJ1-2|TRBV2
ASRDGQPTAGIAGYT
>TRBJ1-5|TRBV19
ASSISRGPNQPQH
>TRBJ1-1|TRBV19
ASSMRGKNTEAF
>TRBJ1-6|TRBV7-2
ASSFRQGHNSPLH
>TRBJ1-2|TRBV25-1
ASREQEMGRYT
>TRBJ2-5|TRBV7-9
ASSLSTGIGEETQY
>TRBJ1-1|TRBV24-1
ATSDSRRAVNTEAF
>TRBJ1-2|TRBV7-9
ASSQDRGEGYT